The clone carrying this T cell receptor beta chain was counted a few times. Its antigen is unidentified. The sample originates from a study of post-analysis software for immune sequencing data. In the study overall: Multiple sclerosis in the patients followed relapsing-remitting, secondary progressive and progressive-relapsing courses. Points from the study as a whole: Strong co-clustering by F measure linked samples that shared a preparation batch.

Included in the TCR beta cDNA libraries were unique molecular identifiers. Each batch of about 0.95 to 10 million T cells produced some 500,000 cDNA molecules. Each CDR3 protein is one row after TCRdb ran MiXCR on the PCR reads. The sample consists of hundreds of thousands of distinct CDR3 sequences, roughly 27% of them appearing once. The sequenced sample was blood. The TCR was taken from a girl aged 5-17 years with multiple sclerosis.

CDR3 coding DNA: TGTGCCAGCAGCCCGGGACAGAAGGGGACAGGGGCCAACGTCCTGACTTTC. The encoded protein is CASSPGQKGTGANVLTF. The chain joins TRBV6-6 to TRBJ2-6, with TRBD1 matching 7 bases. Germline V lookup: CDR1 MNHNY, CDR2 SVGAGI (reference sequence). V dropped 6 bases and J dropped 4; count of bases not matched to a gene: 12. The CDR3 is 17 amino acids.